This T cell receptor beta chain was observed in a study of spatial heterogeneity in lung cancer. The overall study: Detected beta-chain sequences consistently exceeded alpha-chain sequences.

The CDR3 is 15 amino acids. Per germline, CDR1 LGHNA and CDR2 YNFKEQ. V lost 2 bases, J lost 10 bases, and 9 bases stayed unmatched. The sample's time point: sample taken at primary tumor resection. Patients with untreated early-stage non-small cell lung cancer, numbering 72, were the donors. Unsorted samples of tumor, nontumor lung or frozen PBMC had their whole RNA sequenced. TCRdb reprocessed the 5' RACE reads via MiXCR and lists one record per CDR3 protein. The sample lists about 7,800 distinct CDR3 sequences, approximately 8.6% occurring once. In its sample, this clonotype was seen many times. Its specificity is unknown. Points from the study as a whole: At resection, ubiquitous expanded tumor TCRs appeared in blood more than at follow-up.

Source: PBMCs, taken at surgery. The chain employs TRBV4-2 and TRBJ2-1; 9 bases are shared with TRBD2. This sequence originates from a male donor with early-stage non-small cell lung cancer. Here the CDR3 reads CASSQNVGLAGEQFF. The CDR3 nucleotides read TGTGCCAGCAGCCAAAATGTAGGGCTAGCGGGGGAGCAGTTCTTC.